Detailed here is one T cell receptor beta chain. The data belong to a study of blood T cell repertoires in COVID-19. Assay: immunoSEQ multiplex PCR; the TCRdb copy retains only in-frame clones and omits some. The sample has approximately 380,000 clones, approximately 90% seen once. CDR1 and CDR2 from the germline V gene are LNHDA and SQIVND (reference sequence). The CDR3 is 13 amino acids. Trimming at V came to 6 bases and at J to 4 bases, leaving 4 bases not matched to a gene. The specimen sequenced was PBMCs or T cells enriched from blood (not recorded which). The chain uses TRBV19 and TRBJ1-1, with 8 bases matching TRBD1. The TCR sequence derives from a woman between 35 and 50 years old who had been exposed to COVID-19. The CDR3 DNA reads as TGTGCCAGTAGACAAACAGGGGGCACTGAAGCTTTCTTT. As protein: CASRQTGGTEAFF.